A selection of T cell receptor beta chains follows, all from one sample in a study of T-cell memory formation after mild COVID-19. TCRdb redid the calling of the 5' RACE reads with MiXCR, one entry per CDR3 protein. Among some 120,000 distinct CDR3 sequences listed, over 15% were seen once. Material: PBMCs or a T cell subset sorted from them (not recorded which). The source is a man between 18 and 35 years old who had mild COVID-19 (a few samples of this study predate the infection). Cell type and time point are not known. CDR3s include the opening cysteine and the closing phenylalanine or tryptophan. D genes are given only for firm matches. Size tells how often a clone was seen (once, few, many) or the class of an expanded clone, and some rows leave it out.

D	V	size	J	DNA	CDR3
.	TRBV4-1	few	TRBJ1-1	TGCGCCAGCAGCCATGTGCCGGGACGGCGGATGAACACTGAAGCTTTCTTT	CASSHVPGRRMNTEAFF
.	TRBV6-1	.	TRBJ1-3	TGTGCCAGCAGTCCAGGGAGCTCTGGAAACACCATATATTTT	CASSPGSSGNTIYF
TRBD1	TRBV5-6	.	TRBJ2-2	TGTGCCAGCAGCTTGGAGGCACAGGGGCCTCTCACCGGGGAGCTGTTTTTT	CASSLEAQGPLTGELFF
TRBD1	TRBV4-3	.	TRBJ2-1	TGCGCCAGCAGCCAACTCACAGGGGGCTCCTACAATGAGCAGTTCTTC	CASSQLTGGSYNEQFF
.	TRBV18	few	TRBJ1-1	TGTGCCAGCTCACCGACGCAACTGCCAAACACTGAAGCTTTCTTT	CASSPTQLPNTEAFF
.	TRBV29-1	many	TRBJ2-3	TGCAGCGTTGACAGGTCAGATACGCAGTATTTT	CSVDRSDTQYF
.	TRBV7-2	.	TRBJ1-6	TGTGCCAGCAGCTTATTGCGGGGGCCCCTCCACTTT	CASSLLRGPLHF
.	TRBV11-2	.	TRBJ2-2	TGTGCCAGCAGCCCGCTGGAGGTCGCCGGGGAGCTGTTTTTT	CASSPLEVAGELFF
.	TRBV20-1	.	TRBJ2-3	TGCAGTGCCAAGGGAGACCGCAGGATGACAGATACGCAGTATTTT	CSAKGDRRMTDTQYF
.	TRBV5-1	.	TRBJ2-3	TGCGCCAGCAGCCCCCGCTACGGAAACCCCACAGATACGCAGTATTTT	CASSPRYGNPTDTQYF
.	TRBV3-1	.	TRBJ2-1	TGTGCCAGCAGCCAAGCAGACACCGAGCAGTTCTTC	CASSQADTEQFF
.	TRBV12-3/TRBV12-4	many	TRBJ2-4	TGTGCCAGCAGTCTGGGGAGAAACTCCGGGGTTCAGTACTTC	CASSLGRNSGVQYF
.	TRBV7-7	.	TRBJ2-7	TGTGCCAGCAGCTTTGCCGACAGTGTGGAGCAGTACTTC	CASSFADSVEQYF
.	TRBV7-2	many	TRBJ2-1	TGTGCCAGCAGCTTAGCCGGGACCACGGTCCAGGGTAATGAGCAGTTCTTC	CASSLAGTTVQGNEQFF
.	TRBV2	.	TRBJ2-1	TGTGCCAGCAGAGCGGGCGACTCCTACAATGAGCAGTTCTTC	CASRAGDSYNEQFF
TRBD1	TRBV4-3	.	TRBJ1-5	TGCGCCAGCAGCCAAACAGGGGGACAGCCCCAGCATTTT	CASSQTGGQPQHF
TRBD1	TRBV27	.	TRBJ1-1	TGTGCCAGCAGTTTCGGGGCAGGGGGCGGCACTGAAGCTTTCTTT	CASSFGAGGGTEAFF
.	TRBV5-1	many	TRBJ2-5	TGCGCCAGCAGCTTGGGCGCAGTCCAAGAGACCCAGTACTTC	CASSLGAVQETQYF
.	TRBV3-1	.	TRBJ2-2	TGTGCCAGCAGCCAAGGGACCCGGAACACCGGGGAGCTGTTTTTT	CASSQGTRNTGELFF
.	TRBV7-8	few	TRBJ1-1	TGTGCCAGCAGCTTAGCCCGGATGGGCAACACTGAAGCTTTCTTT	CASSLARMGNTEAFF
.	TRBV4-1	few	TRBJ1-6	TGCGCCAGCAGCCAAGCGGGTTTAAATAATTCACCCCTCCACTTT	CASSQAGLNNSPLHF
.	TRBV9	few	TRBJ1-3	TGTGCCAGCAGCGTAGAGGGACAACCTGGAAACACCATATATTTT	CASSVEGQPGNTIYF
.	TRBV18	.	TRBJ2-7	TGTGCCAGCTCACCTCAGGGACACTACGAGCAGTACTTC	CASSPQGHYEQYF
.	TRBV5-1	few	TRBJ2-3	TGCGCCAGCAGCTTGGCTGCCGAAGGAGATACGCAGTATTTT	CASSLAAEGDTQYF
.	TRBV20-1	few	TRBJ2-3	TGCAGTGCTAGTGTGGTCAGGGGCACAGATACGCAGTATTTT	CSASVVRGTDTQYF
TRBD2	TRBV24-1	.	TRBJ2-1	TGTGCCACCAGTGATTACCCTAGCGGGAGAACAAATGAGCAGTTCTTC	CATSDYPSGRTNEQFF
.	TRBV11-3	.	TRBJ2-3	TGTGCCAGCAGCTTAGCCCCGACCACAGATACGCAGTATTTT	CASSLAPTTDTQYF
TRBD1	TRBV28	.	TRBJ1-6	TGTGCCAGCAGTTTTCAGTTGGGACAGCATTCACCCCTCCACTTT	CASSFQLGQHSPLHF
.	TRBV10-2	.	TRBJ1-2	TGCGCCAGCGGACCGGACAGTCCTTATGGCTACACCTTC	CASGPDSPYGYTF
.	TRBV5-1	.	TRBJ1-1	TGCGCCAGCAGCTTTACTGGAAACACTGAAGCTTTCTTT	CASSFTGNTEAFF
.	TRBV27	.	TRBJ1-6	TGTGCCAGCACTCGGTTAGGGGAAAATTCACCCCTCCACTTT	CASTRLGENSPLHF
.	TRBV2	.	TRBJ1-5	TGTGCCAGCAGTGAATCTACGGTGCAGCCCCAGCATTTT	CASSESTVQPQHF
TRBD1	TRBV4-3	.	TRBJ1-5	TGCGCCAGCAGCCAAGATGGGAACAGGGGCGTTCAGCCCCAGCATTTT	CASSQDGNRGVQPQHF
.	TRBV10-3	.	TRBJ2-5	TGTGCCATCAGTGAAGGGACCGTCCAAGAGACCCAGTACTTC	CAISEGTVQETQYF
TRBD1	TRBV5-1	few	TRBJ2-7	TGCGCCAGCAGCTTGTCCCCGGGACAGGGGACCTACGAGCAGTACTTC	CASSLSPGQGTYEQYF
.	TRBV29-1	.	TRBJ2-1	TGCGCCGGCCAGGGCTACAATGAGCAGTTCTTC	CAGQGYNEQFF
.	TRBV7-3	.	TRBJ2-5	TGTGCCAGCAGCCGGGCCCTGTCAGAGACCCAGTACTTC	CASSRALSETQYF
.	TRBV6-5	.	TRBJ2-2	TGTGCCAGCAGTTACTGGAACACCGGGGAGCTGTTTTTT	CASSYWNTGELFF
TRBD2	TRBV5-4	few	TRBJ2-5	TGTGCCAGCAGCTTGGTTGCGGGGGGAGGGGAGACCCAGTACTTC	CASSLVAGGGETQYF
TRBD1	TRBV2	.	TRBJ2-1	TGTGCCAGCAGGCGGACCGGGACAGTGCCCGTGGGGCAGTTCTTC	CASRRTGTVPVGQFF
.	TRBV4-3	.	TRBJ1-5	TGCGCCAGCAGCCAAGCCCACAATCAGCCCCAGCATTTT	CASSQAHNQPQHF
.	TRBV5-1	.	TRBJ1-1	TGCGCCAGCAGCCCCAGGCCCCCGAACACTGAAGCTTTCTTT	CASSPRPPNTEAFF
.	TRBV19	.	TRBJ2-2	TGTGCCAGTAAGGTCGGGGGGAACACCGGGGAGCTGTTTTTT	CASKVGGNTGELFF
.	TRBV28	few	TRBJ1-6	TGTGCCAGTATACGGCAGGGGAGTAATTCACCCCTCCACTTT	CASIRQGSNSPLHF
TRBD1	TRBV5-1	.	TRBJ2-5	TGCGCCAGCAGCGCGGGACAGGGGACGGAGACCCAGTACTTC	CASSAGQGTETQYF
.	TRBV7-2	.	TRBJ1-2	TGTGCCAGCAGCTTATTCTCCTTGTCAGGGGACGGCTACACCTTC	CASSLFSLSGDGYTF